This T cell receptor beta chain was recorded in a study of spatial heterogeneity in lung cancer. On the study more broadly: A consistent excess of beta-chain over alpha-chain sequences was detected.

In its sample, this clonotype was seen once. Its antigen is unidentified. In the library, each TCR cDNA molecule bore its own unique molecular identifier. TCRdb independently ran MiXCR on the 5' RACE reads; one entry per CDR3 protein. The sample gives under 150,000 distinct CDR3 sequences, more than 9% of which show up once; around 16% is in the top ten. CDR1 is SGHVS and CDR2 is FQNEAQ in the germline V gene. V lost 3 bases and J 0 bases, leaving 9 bases between the germline ends. This CDR3 comprises 15 residues. Time point meaning: blood at routine non-recurrence follow-up after resection. Unsorted whole RNA samples from tumor, nontumor lung or frozen PBMC were sequenced. Notes on the study in general: In blood, ubiquitous expanded tumor TCRs appeared more at resection than follow-up.

The TCR originated in a male donor with early-stage non-small cell lung cancer. Sequencing was performed on PBMCs, taken at follow-up. This sequence joins TRBV7-8 and TRBJ1-5, with D unclear. Here the CDR3 DNA reads TGTGCCAGCAGCTTCGCCGGGGTTAGCAATCAGCCCCAGCATTTT. It translates to CASSFAGVSNQPQHF.